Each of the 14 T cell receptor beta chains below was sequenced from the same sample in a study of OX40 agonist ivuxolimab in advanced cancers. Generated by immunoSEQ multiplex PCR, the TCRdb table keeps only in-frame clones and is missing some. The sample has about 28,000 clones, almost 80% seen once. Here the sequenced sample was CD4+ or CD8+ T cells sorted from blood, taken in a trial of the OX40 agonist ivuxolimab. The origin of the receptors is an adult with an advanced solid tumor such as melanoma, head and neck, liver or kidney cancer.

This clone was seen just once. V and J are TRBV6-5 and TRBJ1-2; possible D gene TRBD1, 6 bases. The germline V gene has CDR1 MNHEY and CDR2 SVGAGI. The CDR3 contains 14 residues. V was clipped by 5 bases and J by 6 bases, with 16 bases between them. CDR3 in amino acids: CASSTGGGENGYTF. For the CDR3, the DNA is TGTGCCAGCAGTACGGGGGGGGGCGAGAATGGCTACACCTTC.

CDR3 DNA: TGTGCCAGCAGCTCGATGGCCCCTGAAGCTTTCTTT. Translating it yields CASSSMAPEAFF. The chain links TRBV7-9 to TRBJ1-1; no reliable D call. Trimming pared 4 bases from V and 6 bases from J, leaving 9 bases between. The CDR3 is 12 amino acids. Germline V gene lookup returns CDR1 SEHNR and CDR2 FQNEAQ (reference sequence).

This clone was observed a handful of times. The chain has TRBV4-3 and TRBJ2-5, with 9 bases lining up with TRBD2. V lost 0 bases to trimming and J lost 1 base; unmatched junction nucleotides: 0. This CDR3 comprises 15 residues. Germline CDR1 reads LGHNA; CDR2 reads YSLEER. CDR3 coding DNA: TGCGCCAGCAGCCAAGAGCGGGGGGGCCAAGAGACCCAGTACTTC. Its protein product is CASSQERGGQETQYF.

CDR3 loop: CAWPRRDGEAFF. CDR3 nucleotides: TGTGCCTGGCCTCGCCGGGACGGTGAAGCTTTCTTT. The J gene is TRBJ1-1, the V gene TRBV30, with D tentatively TRBD1 (5 bases). Germline V gene lookup returns CDR1 GTSNPN and CDR2 SVGIG (reference sequence). Between the trimmed V and J ends, which lost 5 bases and 7 bases, there was a span of 14 bases. This CDR3 is 12 amino acids long. The entire variable domain, with the rest obtained from reference TRBV30 and TRBJ1-1, is as follows: SQTIHQWPATLVQPVGSPLSLECTVEGTSNPNLYWYRQAAGRGLQLLFYSVGIGQISSEVPQNLSASRPQDRQFILSSKKLLLSDSGFYLCAWPRRDGEAFFGQGTRLTVV.

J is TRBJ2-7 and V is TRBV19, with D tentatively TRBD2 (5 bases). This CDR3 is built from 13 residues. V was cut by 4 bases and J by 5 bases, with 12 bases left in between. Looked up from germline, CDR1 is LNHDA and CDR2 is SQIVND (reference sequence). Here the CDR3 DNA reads TGTGCCAGTAGTAGAGGGTCGGGGAACGAGCAGTACTTC. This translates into CASSRGSGNEQYF.

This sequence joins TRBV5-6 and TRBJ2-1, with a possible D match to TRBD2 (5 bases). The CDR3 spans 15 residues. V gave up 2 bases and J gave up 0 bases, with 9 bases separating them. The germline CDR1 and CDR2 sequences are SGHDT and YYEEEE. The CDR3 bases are TGTGCCAGCAGCTTACTAGAGAGCTCCTACAATGAGCAGTTCTTC. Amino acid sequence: CASSLLESSYNEQFF.

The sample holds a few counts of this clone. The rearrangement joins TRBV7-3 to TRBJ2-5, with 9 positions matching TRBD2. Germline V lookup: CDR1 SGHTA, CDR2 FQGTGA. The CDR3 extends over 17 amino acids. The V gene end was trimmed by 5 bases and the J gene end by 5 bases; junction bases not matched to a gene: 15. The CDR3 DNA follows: TGTGCCAGCAGCCCCACCAGCCAGCGGGGGGCGGGTGAGACCCAGTACTTC. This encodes CASSPTSQRGAGETQYF.

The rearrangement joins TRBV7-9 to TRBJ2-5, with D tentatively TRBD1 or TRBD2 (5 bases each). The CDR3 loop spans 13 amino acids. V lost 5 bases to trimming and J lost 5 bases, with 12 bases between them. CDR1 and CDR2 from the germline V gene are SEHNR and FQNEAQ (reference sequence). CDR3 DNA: TGTGCCAGCAGCGGGGGACCCCGGGAGACCCAGTACTTC. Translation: CASSGGPRETQYF.

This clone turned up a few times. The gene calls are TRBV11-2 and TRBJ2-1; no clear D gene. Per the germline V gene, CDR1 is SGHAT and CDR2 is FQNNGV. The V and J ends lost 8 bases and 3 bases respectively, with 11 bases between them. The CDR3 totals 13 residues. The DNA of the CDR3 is TGTGCCAGCCGAGGACCGATCTACAATGAGCAGTTCTTC. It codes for CASRGPIYNEQFF.

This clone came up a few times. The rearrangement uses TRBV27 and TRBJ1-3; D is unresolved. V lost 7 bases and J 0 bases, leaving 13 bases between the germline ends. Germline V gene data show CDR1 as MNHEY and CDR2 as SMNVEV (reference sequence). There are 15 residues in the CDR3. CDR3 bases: TGTGCCAGCAAGCCCGACGGTAACTCTGGAAACACCATATATTTT. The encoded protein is CASKPDGNSGNTIYF.

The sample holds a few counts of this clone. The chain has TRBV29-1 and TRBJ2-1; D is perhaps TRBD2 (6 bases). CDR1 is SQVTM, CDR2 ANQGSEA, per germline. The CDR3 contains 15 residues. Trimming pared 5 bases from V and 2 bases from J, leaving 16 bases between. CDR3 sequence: CSVQATGDAYNEQFF. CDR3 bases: TGCAGCGTTCAAGCGACGGGGGATGCCTACAATGAGCAGTTCTTC.

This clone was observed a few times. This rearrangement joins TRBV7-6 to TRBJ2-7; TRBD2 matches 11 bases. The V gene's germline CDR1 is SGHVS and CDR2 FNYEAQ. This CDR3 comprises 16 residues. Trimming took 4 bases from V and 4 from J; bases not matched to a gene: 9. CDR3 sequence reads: CASSSAPLAGVYEQYF. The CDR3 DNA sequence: TGTGCCAGCAGCTCCGCCCCACTAGCGGGGGTATACGAGCAGTACTTC.

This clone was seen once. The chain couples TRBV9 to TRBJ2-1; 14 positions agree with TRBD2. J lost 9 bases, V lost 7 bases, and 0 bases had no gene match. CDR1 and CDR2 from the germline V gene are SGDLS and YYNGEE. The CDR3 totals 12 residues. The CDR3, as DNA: TGTGCCAGCGGACTAGCGGGGGGTGAGCAGTTCTTC. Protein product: CASGLAGGEQFF. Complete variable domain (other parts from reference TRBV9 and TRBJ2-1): DSGVTQTPKHLITATGQRVTLRCSPRSGDLSVYWYQQSLDQGLQFLIQYYNGEERAKGNILERFSAQQFPDLHSELNLSSLELGDSALYFCASGLAGGEQFFGPGTRLTVL.

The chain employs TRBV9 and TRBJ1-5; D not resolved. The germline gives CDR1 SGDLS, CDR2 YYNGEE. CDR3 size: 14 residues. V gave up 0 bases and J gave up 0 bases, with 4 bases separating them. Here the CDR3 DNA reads TGTGCCAGCAGCGTAGGAGATAGCAATCAGCCCCAGCATTTT. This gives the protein CASSVGDSNQPQHF.